This T cell receptor beta chain is from a study of T-cell memory formation after mild COVID-19. Germline loops: CDR1 GTSNPN, CDR2 SVGIG (reference sequence). V was pared by 5 bases and J by 5 bases, with 8 bases of the junction left unmatched. This CDR3 comprises 15 residues. TCRdb reprocessed the 5' RACE reads via MiXCR and lists one record per CDR3 protein. Of tens of thousands of distinct CDR3 sequences listed, around 15% were seen once; the top ten hold about a third. This clonotype was detected only a few times. Material: PBMCs or a T cell subset sorted from them (not recorded which). The TCR originated in an adult woman who had mild COVID-19 (a few samples of this study predate the infection). Cell type and time point are not known. The chain carries TRBV30 and TRBJ2-1; 11 bases are a match to TRBD2. The CDR3 reads CAWELTSGTNNEQFF. The CDR3 region has the DNA TGTGCCTGGGAATTGACTAGCGGGACTAACAATGAGCAGTTCTTC.